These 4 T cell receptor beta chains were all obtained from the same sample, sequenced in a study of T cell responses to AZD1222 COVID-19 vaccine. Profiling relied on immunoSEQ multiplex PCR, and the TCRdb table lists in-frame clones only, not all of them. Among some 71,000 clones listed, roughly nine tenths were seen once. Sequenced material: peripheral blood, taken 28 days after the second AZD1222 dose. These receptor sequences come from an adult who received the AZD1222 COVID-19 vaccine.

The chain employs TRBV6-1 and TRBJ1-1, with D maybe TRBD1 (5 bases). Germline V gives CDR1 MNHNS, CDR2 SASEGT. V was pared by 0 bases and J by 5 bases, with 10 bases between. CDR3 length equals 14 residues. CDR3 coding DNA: TGTGCCAGCAGTGAAGCCGGGGGTAGGACTGAAGCTTTCTTT. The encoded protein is CASSEAGGRTEAFF.

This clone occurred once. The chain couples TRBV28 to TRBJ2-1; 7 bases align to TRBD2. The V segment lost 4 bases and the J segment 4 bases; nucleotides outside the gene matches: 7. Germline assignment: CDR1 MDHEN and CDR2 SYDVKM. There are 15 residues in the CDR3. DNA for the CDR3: TGTGCCAGCAGTTCACATAGCGGGCCTTACAATGAGCAGTTCTTC. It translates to CASSSHSGPYNEQFF.

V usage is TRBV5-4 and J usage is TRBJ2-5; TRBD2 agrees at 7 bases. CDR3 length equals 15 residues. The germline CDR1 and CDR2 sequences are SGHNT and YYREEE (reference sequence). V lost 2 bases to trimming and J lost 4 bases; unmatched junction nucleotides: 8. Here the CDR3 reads CASSFKREIGETQYF. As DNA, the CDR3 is TGTGCCAGCAGCTTTAAGCGGGAAATCGGAGAGACCCAGTACTTC.

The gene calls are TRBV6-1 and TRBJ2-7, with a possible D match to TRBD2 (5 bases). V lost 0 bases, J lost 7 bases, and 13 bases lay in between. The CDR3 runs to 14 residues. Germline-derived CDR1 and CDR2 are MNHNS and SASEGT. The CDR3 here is CASSEALRGREQYF. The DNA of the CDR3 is TGTGCCAGCAGTGAAGCTTTGAGAGGGAGAGAGCAGTACTTC.